The clone carrying this T cell receptor beta chain was picked up a small number of times. Trimming left V 3 bases short and J 10 bases short, with 10 bases between. The length of the CDR3 is 13 residues. Germline V gives CDR1 KGHSH, CDR2 LQKENI. TCRdb reanalysed the 5' RACE reads using MiXCR and keeps one entry per CDR3 protein. The sample records 45,000 to 55,000 distinct CDR3 sequences, about 5.6% being singletons. These data originate in a study of neurological immune-mediated disorders. This clonotype was sampled from a young woman with multiple sclerosis. Sequenced: CD4+ T cells from blood. This chain joins TRBV18 and TRBJ1-6, with D possibly TRBD1 on 6 matching bases. CDR3: CASSPPGGSPLHF. The CDR3 nucleotides are TGTGCCAGCTCACCGCCTGGGGGCTCACCCCTCCACTTT.